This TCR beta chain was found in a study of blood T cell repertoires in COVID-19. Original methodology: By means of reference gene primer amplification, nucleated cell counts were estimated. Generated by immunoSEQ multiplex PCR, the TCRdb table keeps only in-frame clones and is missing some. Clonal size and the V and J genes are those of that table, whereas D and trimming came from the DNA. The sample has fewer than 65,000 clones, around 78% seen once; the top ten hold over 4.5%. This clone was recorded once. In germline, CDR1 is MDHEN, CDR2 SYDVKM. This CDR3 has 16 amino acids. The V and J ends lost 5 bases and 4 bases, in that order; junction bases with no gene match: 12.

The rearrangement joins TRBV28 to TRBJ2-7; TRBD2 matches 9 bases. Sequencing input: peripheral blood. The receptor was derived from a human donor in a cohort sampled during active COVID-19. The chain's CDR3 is CASSRPLSGGRYEQYF. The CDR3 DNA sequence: TGTGCCAGCAGTCGGCCCCTTAGCGGGGGTCGTTACGAGCAGTACTTC.